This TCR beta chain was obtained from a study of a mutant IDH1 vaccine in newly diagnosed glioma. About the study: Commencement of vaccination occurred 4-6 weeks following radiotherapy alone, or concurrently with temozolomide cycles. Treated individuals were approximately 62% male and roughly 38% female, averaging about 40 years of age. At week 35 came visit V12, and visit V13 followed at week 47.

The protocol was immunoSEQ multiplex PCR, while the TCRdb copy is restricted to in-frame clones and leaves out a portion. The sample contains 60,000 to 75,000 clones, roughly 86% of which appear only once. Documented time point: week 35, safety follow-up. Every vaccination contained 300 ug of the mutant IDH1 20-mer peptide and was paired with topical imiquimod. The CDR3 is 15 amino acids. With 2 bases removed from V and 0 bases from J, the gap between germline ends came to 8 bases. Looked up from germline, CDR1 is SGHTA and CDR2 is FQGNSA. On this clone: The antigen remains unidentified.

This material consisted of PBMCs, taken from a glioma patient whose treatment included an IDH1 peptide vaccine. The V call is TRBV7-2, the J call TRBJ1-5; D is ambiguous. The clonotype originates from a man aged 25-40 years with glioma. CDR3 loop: CASSLSGYSNQPQHF. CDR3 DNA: TGTGCCAGCAGCTTATCTGGGTATAGCAATCAGCCCCAGCATTTT.